The rows below give T cell receptor beta chains drawn from one sample of a study of T cell responses to AZD1222 COVID-19 vaccine. Data came from immunoSEQ multiplex PCR; TCRdb stores just in-frame clones and leaves some out. The sample lists about 120,000 clones, over 85% occurring once. The sample was peripheral blood, taken 28 days after the second AZD1222 dose. The receptors stem from an adult who received the AZD1222 COVID-19 vaccine. The conserved cysteine and the conserved F or W are not part of the CDR3 here. Each record gives: CDR3 length, clone size, V gene, CDR3 protein. For some rows the clone size is stated as once, few or many, or as a class when expanded; others skip it.

>13|.|TRBV4-2
ASSQGLRYNSPLH
>13|.|TRBV10-2
ASSGPDRAGNTIY
>12|once|TRBV9
ASSPPGSGEKLF
>16|.|TRBV11-2
ASSLAVQGMATNEKLF
>11|.|TRBV5-4
ASHPSSGNTIY
>12|.|TRBV2
ASSAGPTTDTQY
>14|.|TRBV3-1/TRBV3-2
ASSQVRGQAKNIQY
>14|.|TRBV7-2
ASSQGRTGGGDTQY
>12|.|TRBV9
ASSPWTGNYGYT
>12|.|TRBV19
ASSIYQGRDGYT
>14|.|TRBV7-9
ASSLGGTGGGNTIY
>14|.|TRBV16
ASSQSYGGAGETQY
>13|.|TRBV18
ASSPQTGSSYEQY